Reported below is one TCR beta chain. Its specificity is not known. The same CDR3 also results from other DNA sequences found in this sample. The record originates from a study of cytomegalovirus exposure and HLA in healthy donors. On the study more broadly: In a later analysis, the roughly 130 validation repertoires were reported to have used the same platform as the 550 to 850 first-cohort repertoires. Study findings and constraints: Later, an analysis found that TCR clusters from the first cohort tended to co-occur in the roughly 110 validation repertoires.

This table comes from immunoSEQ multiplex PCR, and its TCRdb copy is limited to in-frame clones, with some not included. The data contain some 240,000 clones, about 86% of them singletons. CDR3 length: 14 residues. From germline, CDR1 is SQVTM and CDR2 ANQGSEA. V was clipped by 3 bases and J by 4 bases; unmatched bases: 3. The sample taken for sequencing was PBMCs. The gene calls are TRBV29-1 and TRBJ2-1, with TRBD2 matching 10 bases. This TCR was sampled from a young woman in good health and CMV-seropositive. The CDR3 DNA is TGCAGCGTTGACCGGACTAGCGGTTACAATGAGCAGTTCTTC. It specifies CSVDRTSGYNEQFF.